This T cell receptor beta chain emerged from a study of neurological immune-mediated disorders. The making of cDNA relied on 5'RACE with 10-nucleotide random UMIs. Using its own MiXCR run on the 5' RACE reads, TCRdb lists one record per CDR3 protein. The sample lists some 66,000 distinct CDR3 sequences, more than 3.5% occurring once. V lost 5 bases and J 5 bases, leaving 10 bases between the germline ends. Per the germline V gene, CDR1 is DFQATT and CDR2 is SNEGSKA (reference sequence). The CDR3 has 11 residues. Study-wide results and caveats: HTLV-1-associated myelopathy ranked highest for TCR clonal expansion and multiple sclerosis lowest, beneath healthy controls. On phylogenetic grouping, the repertoires of 18 of 34 multiple sclerosis patients fell within one related-CDR3 cluster, constituting a possible signature.

PBMCs numbering 2 million and stored at -80 C yielded the unsorted libraries. This clonotype was seen at least ten times. Antigen: not known. Material for sequencing was PBMCs. The V call is TRBV20-1, the J call TRBJ2-7; weak D call: TRBD2 (5 bases). The sequence came from a man in his forties or fifties with multiple sclerosis. CDR3 in amino acids: CSARGRNEQYF. In DNA, the CDR3 is TGCAGTGCTCGGGGTCGAAACGAGCAGTACTTC.